This TCR beta chain stems from a study of T-cell memory formation after mild COVID-19 (dated by TCRdb to 2020 to 2022). Broadly, across the study: TCR sequence clusters from the two donors were largely donor specific. T-cell clones expanding and contracting after mild COVID-19 in a couple of donors were tracked by longitudinal TCRalpha and TCRbeta repertoire sequencing. Two young, previously healthy adult volunteers made up the cohort, one male and one female. Overall study outcomes, separate from this receptor: Clones contracting from day 15 to 85 had balanced CD4/CD8 phenotypes, while a second wave expanding from day 15 to 37 was biased towards CD4+. Whether the second-wave clones peaking on day 37 were SARS-CoV-2 specific was not confirmed. The study covered only a couple of mild cases, and larger cohorts including severe cases with pre-infection samples were considered necessary. Contracting CD4+ clones were located mainly in the CM and EM memory subsets, whereas CD8+ clones were found to be enriched in EMRA. Some responding clones were detected in pre-infection memory, which suggested that pre-existing cross-reactive memory T cells had joined the SARS-CoV-2 response.

Sequenced on an Illumina NovaSeq 6000. Using 5'RACE with constant-segment primers, TCRalpha and TCRbeta cDNA libraries were constructed, with sample barcodes and unique molecular identifiers added in the process. RNA was extracted from every sample with Trizol reagent. The libraries were amplified in two PCR steps, and the second step added a second sample barcode and Illumina TruSeq adapters. Libraries were sequenced on an Illumina NovaSeq with 2 x 150 bp paired-end reads. The original methods were these. Reads were demultiplexed and collapsed into UMI-guided consensus sequences with migec v1.2.7. With mixcr v2.1.11, UMI consensuses were aligned to TRA and TRB V and J templates and assembled into clonotypes. Expanded or contracted clonotypes were those called significant by both edgeR and NoisET, with noise models trained on biological replicates. For edgeR calls, a false discovery rate-adjusted p below 0.01 and a log2 fold-change threshold of 1 were applied. As an exploratory analysis of dynamics, max-normalized trajectories of the 1000 most abundant clonotypes were examined with PCA combined with hierarchical clustering. Each responding clone was given a CD4 or CD8 phenotype based on the CD4+ and CD8+ repertoires, which had been sequenced separately. TCRdb ran its own pipeline on the public reads, namely fastp trimming at Q25 and MiXCR clone calling, and kept in-frame beta chains. Merged by CDR3 protein, the rows form single entries marked with the most common genes and DNA. The V and J calls come from TCRdb's annotation, not from the publication. Here the sample has 250,000 to 350,000 distinct CDR3 sequences; 15% to 20% occur a single time. The biggest ten clones account for about 23% of the sample.

CDR1 and CDR2 are drawn from the germline V gene: SGHTA, FQGNSA. Its CDR3 holds 15 amino acids, cysteine through phenylalanine. CDR3 DNA only is kept here, 45 bases in frame from base 1. Points on this clonotype: The antigen it recognizes is unknown. At one boundary the junction diverges from the germline segment, which might be a read error.

Ficoll-Paque density gradient centrifugation was used to isolate PBMCs. This chain is built from TRBV7-2 and TRBJ2-1; TRBD2 aligns with 8 central bases. Material for sequencing was PBMCs or a T cell subset sorted from them (not recorded which). The sequence derives from a man aged 18-30 years who had mild COVID-19 (a few samples of this study predate the infection). The sample titles of this study are shuffled in the database, so cell type and time point are left out; the donor was told from shared clones. The DNA is TGTGCCAGCAGCCCGATAGCGGGGTCCTACAATGAGAAGTTCTTC. This sequence encodes CASSPIAGSYNEKFF.